The clone carrying this T cell receptor (beta chain) was counted ten times or more. Germline CDR1 and CDR2: LGHDT and YNNKEL (reference sequence). This CDR3 region has 15 residues. Trimming took off 4 bases at V and 7 bases at J, with 16 bases between the two ends. In the library, individual cDNA molecules carried attached unique molecular identifiers. TCRdb reanalysed the 5' RACE reads using MiXCR and keeps one entry per CDR3 protein. The sample has more than 40,000 distinct CDR3 sequences; around 7.8% are singletons. The data derive from a study of early T cells in non-severe SARS-CoV-2 infection. This rearrangement joins TRBV3-1 to TRBJ2-2; D not resolved. The receptor was isolated from an adult who was a healthcare worker with PCR-confirmed SARS-CoV-2 infection or an uninfected control (not recorded which). Input material: whole blood. As DNA, the CDR3 is TGTGCCAGCAGCCGAGCTCAGGATCTGAACGGGGAGCTGTTTTTT. The encoded protein is CASSRAQDLNGELFF. Together with reference TRBV3-1 and TRBJ2-2, the CDR3 gives the full variable domain: DTAVSQTPKYLVTQMGNDKSIKCEQNLGHDTMYWYKQDSKKFLKIMFSYNNKELIINETVPNRFSPKSPDKAHLNLHINSLELGDSAVYFCASSRAQDLNGELFFGEGSRLTVL.